This T cell receptor (beta chain) was sequenced for a study of cytomegalovirus exposure and HLA in healthy donors (dated by TCRdb to 2016 to 2017). Looking at the study overall: In an earlier analysis of 450 to 750 of the donors, 276 Gb of sequence data and 95 million to 130 million unique TCR beta sequences from roughly 190 million T cells were reported. Of the roughly 400 genotyped donors, about 80% fell in the genetic ancestry cluster associated with self-reported Caucasian donors. All discovery cohort repertoires had been generated on a single sequencing platform. The study used immunosequencing to profile the T cell repertoires of approximately 630 subjects and linked those repertoires to cytomegalovirus serostatus. On average, over 200,000 unique TCR beta nucleotide sequences were sequenced per donor among 398 genotyped donors of the cohort, with roughly 18% of those sequences being non-productive. An early release that covered around 590 HLA-typed donors contained 300 to 350 gigabases of sequencing data and about 84 million unique TCR sequences. Besides the first cohort of under 700 subjects, a separate validation cohort made up of over a hundred different subjects was used. High-throughput TCR immunosequencing, statistical association of individual TCRs with disease status, and machine learning were combined to predict cytomegalovirus infection status. An earlier analysis of around 640 of the donors used high-throughput TCR beta sequencing to judge whether each TCR beta V gene segment behaved as functional or pseudogenic. HLA typing covered class I and class II loci at four-digit resolution. Genome-wide SNP genotypes for about 65% of the 666 donors were used in a later genetic analysis, which treated that subset as a discovery cohort. Typing coverage varied by locus: roughly 620-640 donors for A, B, C, DRB1 and DQB1; around 560 for DQA1; over 600 for DPA1; 450 to 480 for DPB1. To study patterns of TCR occurrence, a later analysis re-analyzed previously published TCR beta repertoires from hundreds of donors and added high-resolution HLA genotyping. About five DR-DQ haplotypes were handled as single units for association and clustering, since linkage in the cohort was strong. In the later analysis, no new phenotypic data were used to find candidate immune exposures; instead, reliance was placed on TCR beta sequences and their occurrence across donors. Donor age, sex, ethnicity and CMV serostatus were collected together with the repertoire data. The aim of the study was to test whether cataloging public T cell receptors could identify signatures of past pathogen exposure. The full study reports these points: HLA typing was unavailable for some donors at each locus, so association tests used only the typed subset. In an earlier analysis of fewer than 700 of the donors, most TCR beta V segments appeared in productive rearrangements about 90% or about 30% of the time, broadly matching IMGT annotations. A cluster of highly shared sequence variants was judged likely to represent a technical artifact of the sequencing pipeline. A total of fewer than 200 TCR beta chains were listed by the study as associated with cytomegalovirus. In a later analysis, most CMV-associated TCR beta chains were found to appear HLA-restricted, with HLA associations seemingly driven largely by CMV exposure. In a later analysis, several top co-occurrence clusters were reported to appear linked to parvovirus B19, influenza, CMV and Epstein-Barr virus. An association between a missense DCLRE1C variant and V-gene and J-gene trimming of TCR beta chains was found in a later genetic analysis and replicated in an independent cohort. Because counts were too low, about 15 rarely observed V segments, including chromosome 9 orphons, were left out of the earlier analysis of over 550 of the donors. In a later analysis, TCR association rates were found to vary across HLA loci, with the most associated TCRs seen for DRB1 alleles and the fewest for HLA-C alleles. When HLA alleles, especially DR and DQ, strongly co-occurred, TCR associations were difficult to assign to individual alleles. The cohort was sequenced for TCR beta chains only, and without alpha or paired-chain data the features that could be detected were limited. In a later analysis, HLA-associated TCR beta chains were found to be more clonally expanded and to have lower generation probabilities than equally common non-associated chains. The classifier was reported to diagnose cytomegalovirus status with high specificity and sensitivity in both the original cohort and the validation cohort. A later analysis associated 15,000 to 20,000 TCR beta sequences with specific HLA alleles at a false discovery rate of 0.05. The 87-base-pair reads could not distinguish some IMGT-functional V segments, including TRBV6-2 and TRBV6-3, so those segments were excluded. A further reported finding was that TCR beta sequences accurately predicted the HLA-A and HLA-B alleles for most subjects in the first cohort. In vitro tests confirmed that a few of the cytomegalovirus-associated TCR beta chains recognize cytomegalovirus antigens. The authors suggested that the approach could potentially be extended to other disease states and immunological phenotypes. Most TCR sequences were seen in very few donors, while some public TCRs were found in many individuals. According to a later genetic analysis, donors in an Asian-associated ancestry cluster had fewer N-insertions in productive TCRs than the approximately 700-donor mean. Roughly uniform sequencing depth across donors was assumed in presence/absence analyses, although this assumption may not hold. For the cohort, immune exposure information was limited to CMV serostatus. Linkage disequilibrium might explain the correlated functional status among segregating V segments, but an unknown experimental factor could not be ruled out.

CDR1 LNHDA and CDR2 SQIVND were looked up in the germline V gene (reference sequence). Trimming takes 2 bases from V and 2 bases from J, and the germline ends sit 12 bases apart. The CDR3 sequence holds 16 residues, the cysteine and phenylalanine included. CDR3 DNA is the only sequence kept; it has 48 bases, read in frame from the first base. The table lists this clone with a count of one. Its antigen has not been determined. Base-call qualities are not available, and no considerably larger clone is one nucleotide away. The library was made by the immunoSEQ multiplex PCR assay. For the multiplex PCR, a mixture combining 60 forward primers for TCR Vbeta segments and 13 reverse primers for TCR Jbeta segments was used. The CDR3 region of rearranged TCR beta genes was amplified from genomic DNA with a multiplex PCR assay. The amplified TCR beta libraries were sequenced on the Illumina HiSeq System as 87-base-pair reads. Turning to the authors' computational methods: In a later analysis, some 80 million unique TCR beta chains were counted across the 500 to 850 repertoires, and roughly 11 million of these chains were shared by at least two donors. A nearest-neighbor algorithm error-corrected the raw reads and collapsed the reads into unique sequences, merging closely related sequences to remove PCR and sequencing errors. CDR3 sequences were aligned to IMGT reference sequences to assign V, D and J gene segments. For a sequence to be retained, a match of at least six nucleotides was required to both a V gene segment and a J gene segment. Rearrangements were called productive when the CDR3 lacked stop codons and stayed in frame with V and J; all others were non-productive. Following IMGT convention, CDR3 was defined as the stretch from the second conserved V-encoded cysteine up to the conserved J-encoded phenylalanine. The earlier analysis of around 640 of the donors excluded sequences that lacked an unambiguous match to a single V gene segment. An earlier analysis of 450 to 650 of the donors called V segments functional above 56.7% productive rearrangements and segregating when the between-donor standard deviation exceeded 5%. To diagnose cytomegalovirus status from the catalog of TCR beta chain sequences, a statistical classification framework was built. In a later analysis, TCR nucleotide sequences were compared against IMGT/GENE-DB human TR gene sequences so that V and J genes could be assigned. In a later analysis, CDR3 sequences and most-parsimonious VDJ recombination scenarios were assigned using the TCRdist pipeline. In a later analysis, each TCR beta chain was defined by its CDR3 amino acid sequence together with its V-gene family, and reads lacking a unique V-gene family were excluded. In a later analysis, fewer than 650 highly shared, low-generation-probability nucleotide sequences were removed to address suspected cross-contamination and a sequencing artifact. A later analysis calculated a clonal expansion index for each public chain from normalized within-repertoire ranks of inferred template counts. A later analysis computed generation probabilities with a VDJ recombination model fitted to out-of-frame rearrangements, and checked the results against IGoR. A later analysis scored TCR-TCR, TCR-HLA and TCR-CMV co-occurrence with hypergeometric tests, applying a repertoire-size bias correction to TCR pairs. A later analysis estimated false discovery rates by permuting HLA or CMV assignments 20 times. In a later analysis, co-occurring TCRs were grouped using DBSCAN, with TCRdist sequence similarity added in when clustering inside HLA-allele-positive subsets. Repertoires with fewer than 30,000 or more than 120,000 public chains, plus five repertoires with anomalous nucleotide sharing, were excluded from co-occurrence clustering. TCRdb obtained this table from immuneACCESS and retained in-frame rearrangements with V and J assigned. These tables miss some clones; where compared with another copy, unresolved V genes account for less than half of the shortfall, and the remainder is unexplained. V and J calls and clone size are given by that table; D and trimming were obtained from the DNA. The sample contains approximately 59,000 clones, around 68% of them found a single time. Less than 20% of the sample goes to the ten largest clones.

In total, over 600 healthy bone marrow donors made up the cohort. All cohort members were sampled while nominally healthy, although unrecorded immune exposures were likely present. The donor tested CMV seropositive, placing the donor among the 289 seropositive members of the cohort. Every donor gave a peripheral blood sample, and the peripheral blood mononuclear cells from that sample were used for TCR beta sequencing. The Qiagen DNeasy Blood Extraction Kit was used to extract genomic DNA from the blood cell samples. Sequencing input: PBMCs. This TCR was sampled from a man aged 35 to 55 in good health and CMV-seropositive. The sequence joins TRBV19 to TRBJ1-4; the D region possibly corresponds to TRBD1 (5 bases align). In nucleotides, the sequence is TGTGCCAGTAGTATACCTGACAGTGCGACTAATGAAAAACTGTTTTTT. Translated, it reads CASSIPDSATNEKLFF.